This TCR beta chain was profiled in a study of cytomegalovirus exposure and HLA in healthy donors. The primer mix had 60 Vbeta and 13 Jbeta primers. Profiling relied on immunoSEQ multiplex PCR, and the TCRdb table lists in-frame clones only, not all of them. The table shows around 130,000 clones, with around 81% occurring only once. This receptor was identified in a woman aged 40 to 49 in good health and CMV-seronegative. Sequencing was performed on PBMCs.

The CDR3 DNA reads TGTGCCAGCAGTTACGAGGGGGTTGGGGGCGAAAAACTGTTTTTT. Protein product: CASSYEGVGGEKLFF. The chain couples TRBV6-5 to TRBJ1-4; D possibly corresponds to TRBD1 (6 bases). Trimming removed 2 bases at V and 8 bases at J, with 15 bases between. This CDR3 region has 15 residues. CDR1 MNHEY and CDR2 SVGAGI come from the germline V gene.